One and the same sample provided the 29 T cell receptor beta chains below, sequenced in a study of T cell changes during pregnancy in multiple sclerosis. Data came from immunoSEQ multiplex PCR; TCRdb stores just in-frame clones and leaves some out. The table lists some 96,000 clones, 80% to 95% of them singletons. The specimen comprised peripheral blood, sampled after pregnancy. These receptor sequences come from a female donor with multiple sclerosis, enrolled in a pregnancy study.

This chain connects TRBV7-9 to TRBJ1-2, with a tentative D call TRBD1 (5 bases). This CDR3 is 16 amino acids long. Germline CDR1 is SEHNR and CDR2 is FQNEAQ (reference sequence). With 0 bases removed from V and 7 bases from J, the gap between germline ends came to 18 bases. The CDR3 loop is CASSLASQGSKGGYTF. CDR3 in DNA: TGTGCCAGCAGCTTAGCGTCCCAGGGTTCGAAGGGTGGCTACACCTTC.

J is TRBJ2-7 and V is TRBV18; TRBD1 matches 8 bases. The V segment lost 5 bases and the J segment 4 bases; nucleotides outside the gene matches: 7. Germline values: CDR1 KGHSH, CDR2 LQKENI. This CDR3 spans 14 amino acids. CDR3 region: CASSKDRDRYEQYF. The CDR3 region has the DNA TGTGCCAGCTCAAAGGACAGGGATAGGTACGAGCAGTACTTC.

This CDR3 reads CASSLAGNYNEQFF. CDR3 nucleotides: TGCGCCAGCAGCCTTGCAGGGAACTACAATGAGCAGTTCTTC. The J gene is TRBJ2-1, the V gene TRBV4-3; weak D call: TRBD1 (5 bases). Trimming took 4 bases from V and 3 from J, leaving 10 bases between them. The germline gives CDR1 LGHNA, CDR2 YSLEER. The length of the CDR3 is 14 residues.

The rearrangement joins TRBV5-1 to TRBJ2-7, with 7 bases fitting TRBD2. V lost 1 base to trimming and J lost 5 bases; unmatched junction nucleotides: 3. CDR1 SGHRS and CDR2 YFSETQ come from the germline V gene. CDR3 length: 13 residues. The DNA of the CDR3 is TGCGCCAGCAGCTTGAGGGCGGGAGACGAGCAGTACTTC. The encoded protein is CASSLRAGDEQYF.

This clone was found once. The gene calls are TRBV9 and TRBJ2-7, with TRBD1 identical over 8 bases. V was clipped by 0 bases and J by 4 bases; unmatched bases: 6. The CDR3 has 15 amino acids. CDR1 and CDR2 (germline): SGDLS, YYNGEE. CDR3 sequence reads: CASSVAPRGLYEQYF. The CDR3 nucleotides are TGTGCCAGCAGCGTAGCACCCAGGGGGCTTTACGAGCAGTACTTC. The full variable domain, its missing parts supplied by reference TRBV9 and TRBJ2-7, is DSGVTQTPKHLITATGQRVTLRCSPRSGDLSVYWYQQSLDQGLQFLIQYYNGEERAKGNILERFSAQQFPDLHSELNLSSLELGDSALYFCASSVAPRGLYEQYFGPGTRLTVT.

V is TRBV28 and J is TRBJ1-1; TRBD1 might be the D (5 bases). This CDR3 region has 14 residues. Trimming removed 6 bases at V and 3 bases at J, with 14 bases between. Germline V lookup: CDR1 MDHEN, CDR2 SYDVKM. This CDR3 reads CASRTLWGDTEAFF. CDR3 nucleotide sequence: TGTGCCAGCAGAACCTTGTGGGGGGACACTGAAGCTTTCTTT.

The V call is TRBV5-1, the J call TRBJ1-4, with 8 bases fitting TRBD1. The CDR3 is 16 residues long. V lost 4 bases, J lost 8 bases, and 13 bases stayed unmatched. Germline V gene lookup returns CDR1 SGHRS and CDR2 YFSETQ. The CDR3 protein is CASSPPTGTGGEKLFF. For the CDR3, the DNA is TGCGCCAGCAGCCCCCCAACCGGGACAGGCGGAGAAAAACTGTTTTTT.

V usage is TRBV6-5 and J usage is TRBJ1-5; TRBD1 agrees at 8 bases. V trimming: 3 bases; J trimming: 6 bases; junction bases outside the gene matches: 7. Germline values: CDR1 MNHEY, CDR2 SVGAGI. The CDR3 extends over 15 amino acids. The CDR3 bases are TGTGCCAGCAGTTATTCAGGGGGCCCGGGTCAGCCCCAGCATTTT. This gives the protein CASSYSGGPGQPQHF.

V and J are TRBV25-1 and TRBJ2-7, with TRBD1 identical over 10 bases. Germline V gives CDR1 MGHDK, CDR2 SYGVNS. The V segment lost 6 bases and the J segment 5 bases; nucleotides outside the gene matches: 7. This CDR3 has 14 amino acids. DNA for the CDR3: TGTGCCAGCAGGGCGGGACAGGGGCTCCACGAGCAGTACTTC. It is translated as CASRAGQGLHEQYF.

The chain recombines TRBV7-8 with TRBJ2-5, with unresolved D. CDR1 and CDR2 from the germline V gene are SGHVS and FQNEAQ. The V end lost 5 bases, the J end lost 0 bases, and 16 bases lay between the germline ends. The CDR3 sequence is 16 residues long. The CDR3 spells CASSTPLREYQETQYF. The CDR3, as DNA: TGTGCCAGCAGCACCCCTTTACGAGAGTACCAAGAGACCCAGTACTTC.

V and J are TRBV12-5 and TRBJ2-2; D perhaps matches TRBD2 (6 bases). V shed 0 bases and J shed 5 bases, with 16 bases lying between them. The CDR3 totals 17 residues. Germline CDR1 LGHNT, CDR2 FRNRAP. The CDR3 DNA reads as TGTGCTAGTGGTTTGGTCCCCGGGGGAGGTTGGACCGGGGAGCTGTTTTTT. Protein sequence: CASGLVPGGGWTGELFF.

This sequence joins TRBV2 and TRBJ2-5; 8 nucleotides match TRBD2. Looked up from germline, CDR1 is SNHLY and CDR2 is FYNNEI. CDR3 length equals 15 residues. Trimming cost V 0 bases and J 2 bases; bases outside gene matches: 2. The CDR3 protein is CASSEAPGGQETQYF. The CDR3 DNA sequence: TGTGCCAGCAGTGAAGCGCCGGGGGGGCAAGAGACCCAGTACTTC.

The V call is TRBV6-5, the J call TRBJ2-7; 7 bases agree with TRBD2. CDR3 length: 14 amino acids. CDR1 and CDR2 (germline): MNHEY, SVGAGI. The V gene end was trimmed by 6 bases and the J gene end by 3 bases; junction bases not matched to a gene: 8. CDR3 sequence (DNA): TGTGCCAGCAGCCAGACTGGCGGGGGCTACGAGCAGTACTTC. Translated: CASSQTGGGYEQYF.

The chain recombines TRBV6-6 with TRBJ2-7; D gene unclear. The CDR3 contains 12 residues. Germline-derived CDR1 and CDR2 are MNHNY and SVGAGI (reference sequence). The CDR3 reads CAVLSPTYEQYF. The CDR3 region has the DNA TGTGCTGTTTTGAGCCCTACCTACGAGCAGTACTTC.

V and J are TRBV19 and TRBJ1-1; TRBD1 matches 8 bases. V shed 6 bases, J shed 2 bases, and the junction held 8 bases outside the gene matches. CDR1 is LNHDA and CDR2 is SQIVND in the germline V gene (reference sequence). The CDR3 is made up of 15 amino acids. CDR3 region: CASSVWTGINTEAFF. The DNA for the CDR3 is TGTGCCAGTAGCGTATGGACAGGGATCAACACTGAAGCTTTCTTT.

The chain joins TRBV19 to TRBJ1-2, with 10 bases fitting TRBD1. Germline V gene lookup returns CDR1 LNHDA and CDR2 SQIVND (reference sequence). The CDR3 is 15 residues long. V shed 10 bases and J 8 bases; nucleotides not matched to a gene: 16. As DNA, the CDR3 is TGTGCCACTTCACTGTCCGGGACAGGGGTACCAGGCTACACCTTC. This gives the protein CATSLSGTGVPGYTF.

The chain is built from TRBV18 and TRBJ2-1; 10 nucleotides line up with TRBD1. The germline CDR1 and CDR2 sequences are KGHSH and LQKENI. The CDR3 is made up of 15 amino acids. V lost 4 bases to trimming and J lost 6 bases; unmatched junction nucleotides: 6. CDR3 loop: CASSRDRGVRNEQFF. DNA for the CDR3: TGTGCCAGCTCACGGGACAGGGGTGTACGCAATGAGCAGTTCTTC.

The chain joins TRBV7-3 to TRBJ2-2, with a weak D call TRBD2 (5 bases). Germline loops: CDR1 SGHTA, CDR2 FQGTGA. V lost 2 bases and J lost 4, with 8 bases in between. This CDR3 spans 14 amino acids. The CDR3 coding sequence is TGTGCCAGCAGCTTATTAGGGAGCACCGGGGAGCTGTTTTTT. This gives the protein CASSLLGSTGELFF.

This chain joins TRBV6-1 and TRBJ2-1; weak D call: TRBD1 (5 bases). This CDR3 contains 11 residues. The germline CDR1 and CDR2 sequences are MNHNS and SASEGT. The V end was cut by 4 bases, the J end by 9 bases, with 7 bases between. CDR3 sequence: CASSATGEQFF. The CDR3 coding sequence is TGTGCCAGCAGTGCCACAGGTGAGCAGTTCTTC.

This clone was counted a single time. The chain couples TRBV5-4 to TRBJ1-2, with TRBD1 matching 8 bases. This CDR3 comprises 16 residues. The trim removed 0 bases at V and 5 bases at J, leaving 9 bases unmatched. Germline lookup yields CDR1 SGHNT and CDR2 YYREEE (reference sequence). CDR3: CASSLGDARGPYGYTF. The CDR3 DNA follows: TGTGCCAGCAGCTTGGGGGACGCCAGGGGGCCGTATGGCTACACCTTC.

The chain has TRBV4-1 and TRBJ2-5; 8 bases align to TRBD1. There are 15 residues in the CDR3. Germline V gene data show CDR1 as MGHRA and CDR2 as YSYEKL. Trimming took 1 base from V and 4 from J; bases not matched to a gene: 5. The CDR3 spells CASSQAPGGGETQYF. CDR3 bases: TGCGCCAGCAGCCAAGCCCCAGGGGGCGGAGAGACCCAGTACTTC.

The chain has TRBV2 and TRBJ1-3, with D uncertain. Trimming left V 3 bases short and J 3 bases short, with 15 bases between. Germline V CDR1 and CDR2: SNHLY, FYNNEI. The CDR3 has 16 amino acids. The CDR3 here is CASSEISVGGGNTIYF. DNA of the CDR3: TGTGCCAGCAGTGAGATAAGCGTAGGTGGTGGAAACACCATATATTTT.

The gene calls are TRBV5-4 and TRBJ1-2; 9 bases are shared with TRBD1. Germline assignment: CDR1 SGHNT and CDR2 YYREEE (reference sequence). The CDR3 loop spans 15 amino acids. V trimming: 6 bases; J trimming: 8 bases; junction bases outside the gene matches: 14. Written as DNA, the CDR3 is TGTGCCAGCACCCTATCGGGGACAGGGTCCTTAGGCTACACCTTC. The encoded protein is CASTLSGTGSLGYTF.

The chain joins TRBV7-9 to TRBJ1-6; possible D gene TRBD1, 6 bases. The CDR3 length is 16 residues. Germline loops: CDR1 SEHNR, CDR2 FQNEAQ (reference sequence). V lost 5 bases to trimming and J lost 0 bases, with 11 bases between them. The CDR3: CASSPQGNSYNSPLHF. The CDR3 DNA is TGTGCCAGCAGCCCACAGGGAAACTCCTATAATTCACCCCTCCACTTT.

The chain carries TRBV7-2 and TRBJ1-4; D gene uncertain. The CDR3 is 15 residues long. The germline CDR1 and CDR2 sequences are SGHTA and FQGNSA. V was trimmed by 2 bases and J by 2 bases, leaving 9 bases between them. As DNA, the CDR3 is TGTGCCAGCAGCTTAAGAGGTGGGACTAATGAAAAACTGTTTTTT. Translated, it gives CASSLRGGTNEKLFF. Full variable domain (rest looked up from reference TRBV7-2 and TRBJ1-4): GAGVSQSPSNKVTEKGKDVELRCDPISGHTALYWYRQSLGQGLEFLIYFQGNSAPDKSGLPSDRFSAERTGGSVSTLTIQRTQQEDSAVYLCASSLRGGTNEKLFFGSGTQLSVL.

This chain connects TRBV29-1 to TRBJ1-1; D remains unclear. The V and J ends lost 7 bases and 1 base respectively, with 7 bases between them. CDR1 SQVTM and CDR2 ANQGSEA come from the germline V gene. The CDR3 runs 11 residues. The CDR3 nucleotides read TGCAGCGCCCGGTGGAACACTGAAGCTTTCTTT. This codes for CSARWNTEAFF.

The rearrangement links TRBV10-3 to TRBJ2-7; D remains ambiguous. V was shortened by 2 bases and J by 0 bases, with 5 bases between the two germline ends. The V gene's germline CDR1 is ENHRY and CDR2 SYGVKD. The CDR3 length is 13 residues. This chain's CDR3 is CAISELPSYEQYF. CDR3 DNA: TGTGCCATCAGTGAGCTCCCCTCCTACGAGCAGTACTTC.

The chain couples TRBV7-9 to TRBJ1-1; D is possibly TRBD1 (6 bases). This CDR3 has 13 amino acids. Germline V lookup: CDR1 SEHNR, CDR2 FQNEAQ (reference sequence). The V gene lost 3 bases and the J gene lost 8 bases, with 13 bases spanning the gap. The CDR3 spells CASSFQGMGEAFF. CDR3 sequence (DNA): TGTGCCAGCAGCTTTCAGGGGATGGGCGAAGCTTTCTTT.

The rearrangement uses TRBV18 and TRBJ1-1; TRBD1 aligns across 12 bases. V lost 3 bases, J lost 1 base, and 6 bases stayed unmatched. CDR1 is KGHSH and CDR2 is LQKENI in the germline V gene. The CDR3 runs 17 residues. In nucleotides, the CDR3 is TGTGCCAGCTCACCTGTGGGGACAGGGGGCTGGAACACTGAAGCTTTCTTT. This encodes CASSPVGTGGWNTEAFF.